The source of this TCR beta chain is a study of T cells after yellow fever vaccination. General study points: Among primary-vaccination clones, most reappeared after the booster, at 95% to 96% for CD4 and about 90% for CD8. A small proportion of clonotypes was detected in both the CD4 and CD8 compartments.

This clonotype was observed a handful of times. No antigen is known for it. TCRdb reprocessed the 5' RACE reads via MiXCR and lists one record per CDR3 protein. The sample shows 200,000 to 300,000 distinct CDR3 sequences, over 10% of them seen only once. The starting material was CD4+ T cells sorted from PBMCs, obtained 45 days after the yellow fever booster vaccination. The sequence came from a man in his thirties or forties who received the YFV17D yellow fever vaccine.

Here the CDR3 reads CSVVTGGEQPQHF. Here the CDR3 DNA reads TGCAGCGTTGTGACAGGGGGCGAGCAGCCCCAGCATTTT. V usage is TRBV29-1 and J usage is TRBJ1-5, with 10 bases fitting TRBD1. V shed 4 bases and J 7 bases; nucleotides not matched to a gene: 4. The CDR3 length is 13 residues. The germline V gene has CDR1 SQVTM and CDR2 ANQGSEA.